This is a list of T cell receptor beta chains from one sample in a study of T cell responses to AZD1222 COVID-19 vaccine. The assay was immunoSEQ multiplex PCR, and TCRdb's table has in-frame clones only and misses some. The sample includes 150,000 or so clones, about nine tenths of them seen just once. The specimen comprised peripheral blood, sampled on day 0 of AZD1222 vaccination. The receptors stem from an adult in good health. Both conserved end residues are part of each CDR3. Each record gives: V gene, clone size, J gene, D gene, CDR3 protein, CDR3 DNA. D genes are given only for firm matches. The size entry is marked missing in some rows and otherwise reads once, few, many or a size class.

v_call: TRBV10-3
clone_size: .
j_call: TRBJ1-1
d_call: TRBD1
cdr3_aa: CAISETTGVESEAFF
cdr3_nt: TGTGCCATCAGTGAAACGACAGGGGTGGAATCTGAAGCTTTCTTT

v_call: TRBV5-1
clone_size: .
j_call: TRBJ1-1
d_call: .
cdr3_aa: CASSGTGHQNTEAFF
cdr3_nt: TGCGCCAGCAGCGGAACGGGACACCAGAACACTGAAGCTTTCTTT

v_call: TRBV11-2
clone_size: .
j_call: TRBJ1-6
d_call: TRBD1
cdr3_aa: CASSHPAGQVNSPLHF
cdr3_nt: TGTGCCAGCAGCCACCCCGCGGGACAGGTGAATTCACCCCTCCACTTT

v_call: TRBV7-2
clone_size: .
j_call: TRBJ1-2
d_call: .
cdr3_aa: CASSSVREEVGYTF
cdr3_nt: TGTGCCAGCAGCTCCGTCAGGGAAGAGGTCGGCTACACCTTC

v_call: TRBV18
clone_size: .
j_call: TRBJ2-6
d_call: .
cdr3_aa: CASSRDSGANVLTF
cdr3_nt: TGTGCCAGCTCCCGGGACTCTGGGGCCAACGTCCTGACTTTC

v_call: TRBV5-1
clone_size: .
j_call: TRBJ1-1
d_call: TRBD1
cdr3_aa: CASSFDPGGEVTEAFF
cdr3_nt: TGCGCCAGCAGCTTTGACCCAGGGGGAGAGGTCACTGAAGCTTTCTTT

v_call: TRBV10-3
clone_size: .
j_call: TRBJ1-4
d_call: TRBD1
cdr3_aa: CAIGTGTGREKLFF
cdr3_nt: TGTGCCATCGGTACCGGGACAGGGAGAGAAAAACTGTTTTTT

v_call: TRBV11-2
clone_size: once
j_call: TRBJ2-1
d_call: TRBD2
cdr3_aa: CASSLRTSGLIRSYNEQFF
cdr3_nt: TGTGCCAGCAGCTTAAGGACTAGCGGGCTAATCCGCTCCTACAATGAGCAGTTCTTC

v_call: TRBV7-2
clone_size: .
j_call: TRBJ2-2
d_call: TRBD2
cdr3_aa: CASSLLAAGSETGELFF
cdr3_nt: TGTGCCAGCAGCCTGCTGGCAGCGGGGAGTGAGACCGGGGAGCTGTTTTTT

v_call: TRBV7-9
clone_size: once
j_call: TRBJ1-1
d_call: .
cdr3_aa: CASSLDSLHTEAFF
cdr3_nt: TGTGCCAGCAGCTTAGACTCTCTGCACACTGAAGCTTTCTTT

v_call: TRBV7-3
clone_size: .
j_call: TRBJ2-1
d_call: TRBD2
cdr3_aa: CASRPSGATGREQFF
cdr3_nt: TGTGCCAGCAGACCTAGCGGGGCGACCGGCAGGGAGCAGTTCTTC

v_call: TRBV7-6
clone_size: .
j_call: TRBJ1-1
d_call: TRBD1
cdr3_aa: CASSLGNRGLGTEAFF
cdr3_nt: TGTGCCAGCAGCTTAGGCAACAGGGGATTGGGCACTGAAGCTTTCTTT

v_call: TRBV4-3
clone_size: .
j_call: TRBJ1-2
d_call: .
cdr3_aa: CASSQEGSGVFGYTF
cdr3_nt: TGCGCCAGCAGCCAAGAAGGTTCAGGGGTGTTCGGCTACACCTTC

v_call: TRBV3-1/TRBV3-2
clone_size: .
j_call: TRBJ1-2
d_call: .
cdr3_aa: CASSQVSGYTF
cdr3_nt: TGTGCCAGCAGCCAAGTGAGTGGCTACACCTTC

v_call: TRBV27
clone_size: .
j_call: TRBJ1-1
d_call: TRBD1
cdr3_aa: CASSLGQGLVEAFF
cdr3_nt: TGTGCCAGCAGTTTGGGACAGGGGTTAGTTGAAGCTTTCTTT

v_call: TRBV20-1
clone_size: .
j_call: TRBJ2-3
d_call: .
cdr3_aa: CSARVADTQYF
cdr3_nt: TGCAGTGCTAGAGTAGCGGATACGCAGTATTTT

v_call: TRBV7-8
clone_size: .
j_call: TRBJ1-2
d_call: .
cdr3_aa: CASSLSRAGDGYTF
cdr3_nt: TGTGCCAGCAGCTTGTCCAGGGCAGGAGATGGCTACACCTTC

v_call: TRBV5-1
clone_size: .
j_call: TRBJ1-5
d_call: .
cdr3_aa: CASSAFVGSNQPQHF
cdr3_nt: TGCGCCAGCAGCGCCTTCGTAGGTAGCAATCAGCCCCAGCATTTT

v_call: TRBV5-1
clone_size: once
j_call: TRBJ1-3
d_call: .
cdr3_aa: CASSLDPSGTIYF
cdr3_nt: TGCGCCAGCAGCTTGGATCCTTCGGGCACCATATATTTT

v_call: TRBV24-1
clone_size: .
j_call: TRBJ2-7
d_call: TRBD1
cdr3_aa: CATSDPGTGMYEQYF
cdr3_nt: TGTGCCACCAGTGACCCCGGGACAGGGATGTACGAGCAGTACTTC

v_call: TRBV27
clone_size: .
j_call: TRBJ2-7
d_call: TRBD2
cdr3_aa: CASSSLASGRLYEQYF
cdr3_nt: TGTGCCAGCAGTAGTTTAGCTAGCGGGAGACTCTACGAGCAGTACTTC

v_call: TRBV5-4
clone_size: .
j_call: TRBJ1-2
d_call: .
cdr3_aa: CASSFNGYSNYGYTF
cdr3_nt: TGTGCCAGCAGCTTTAACGGATACTCCAACTATGGCTACACCTTC

v_call: TRBV4-3
clone_size: .
j_call: TRBJ2-7
d_call: TRBD2
cdr3_aa: CASSQRGAASGKNYEQYF
cdr3_nt: TGCGCCAGCAGCCAAAGGGGGGCGGCTAGCGGGAAAAATTACGAGCAGTACTTC

v_call: TRBV28
clone_size: .
j_call: TRBJ2-1
d_call: .
cdr3_aa: CASTPLGRPYNEQFF
cdr3_nt: TGTGCCAGCACCCCCCTAGGACGTCCCTATAATGAGCAGTTCTTC

v_call: TRBV28
clone_size: .
j_call: TRBJ1-1
d_call: .
cdr3_aa: CASSSPGVMNTEAFF
cdr3_nt: TGTGCCAGCAGCTCCCCAGGGGTCATGAACACTGAAGCTTTCTTT

v_call: TRBV9
clone_size: .
j_call: TRBJ2-3
d_call: TRBD2
cdr3_aa: CASSVSSGSTDTQYF
cdr3_nt: TGTGCCAGCAGCGTGTCTAGCGGGAGTACAGATACGCAGTATTTT

v_call: TRBV5-1
clone_size: .
j_call: TRBJ2-1
d_call: TRBD2
cdr3_aa: CASSIAVAGAGEQFF
cdr3_nt: TGCGCCAGCAGCATCGCGGTAGCGGGAGCCGGTGAGCAGTTCTTC

v_call: TRBV4-1
clone_size: .
j_call: TRBJ2-7
d_call: TRBD2
cdr3_aa: CASSQETSGTSYEQYF
cdr3_nt: TGCGCCAGCAGCCAAGAAACTAGCGGGACCTCCTACGAGCAGTACTTC

v_call: TRBV2
clone_size: .
j_call: TRBJ1-4
d_call: TRBD1
cdr3_aa: CATAGQGTPGEKLFF
cdr3_nt: TGTGCCACTGCGGGACAGGGGACGCCTGGAGAAAAACTGTTTTTT

v_call: TRBV7-9
clone_size: .
j_call: TRBJ2-3
d_call: TRBD2
cdr3_aa: CASSAPGLAGTDTQYF
cdr3_nt: TGTGCCAGCAGCGCTCCGGGACTAGCGGGCACAGATACGCAGTATTTT

v_call: TRBV7-9
clone_size: .
j_call: TRBJ2-7
d_call: TRBD2
cdr3_aa: CASSFTSGRPYEQYF
cdr3_nt: TGTGCCAGCAGCTTTACTAGCGGACGGCCCTACGAGCAGTACTTC

v_call: TRBV3-1/TRBV3-2
clone_size: .
j_call: TRBJ1-6
d_call: .
cdr3_aa: CASSHQPRTVYNSPLHF
cdr3_nt: TGTGCCAGCAGCCACCAACCAAGGACAGTTTATAATTCACCCCTCCACTTT

v_call: TRBV19
clone_size: once
j_call: TRBJ1-5
d_call: .
cdr3_aa: CASSGTTQAAQHF
cdr3_nt: TGTGCCAGTAGTGGAACCACGCAAGCGGCCCAGCATTTT

v_call: TRBV12-3/TRBV12-4
clone_size: .
j_call: TRBJ2-7
d_call: .
cdr3_aa: CASSRNGLYEQYF
cdr3_nt: TGTGCCAGCAGTCGTAACGGCCTCTACGAGCAGTACTTC

v_call: TRBV11-3
clone_size: .
j_call: TRBJ2-3
d_call: .
cdr3_aa: CASSLGGSTDTQYF
cdr3_nt: TGTGCCAGCAGCTTAGGGGGCAGCACAGATACGCAGTATTTT

v_call: TRBV7-2
clone_size: .
j_call: TRBJ2-7
d_call: TRBD1
cdr3_aa: CASSRDRAYEQYF
cdr3_nt: TGTGCCAGCAGCAGGGACAGGGCGTACGAGCAGTACTTC

v_call: TRBV7-8
clone_size: .
j_call: TRBJ2-5
d_call: .
cdr3_aa: CASSPSRETQYF
cdr3_nt: TGTGCCAGCAGCCCCTCCAGGGAGACCCAGTACTTC

v_call: TRBV7-9
clone_size: .
j_call: TRBJ1-1
d_call: .
cdr3_aa: CASRASGNTEAFF
cdr3_nt: TGTGCCAGCCGAGCCTCTGGGAACACTGAAGCTTTCTTT

v_call: TRBV19
clone_size: .
j_call: TRBJ1-3
d_call: .
cdr3_aa: CASSISGNTIYF
cdr3_nt: TGTGCCAGTAGTATCTCTGGAAACACCATATATTTT

v_call: TRBV7-2
clone_size: .
j_call: TRBJ1-5
d_call: .
cdr3_aa: CASSRGGGNQPQHF
cdr3_nt: TGTGCCAGCAGTCGAGGGGGAGGCAATCAGCCCCAGCATTTT

v_call: TRBV5-1
clone_size: .
j_call: TRBJ2-1
d_call: TRBD2
cdr3_aa: CASSFTSGNSYNEQFF
cdr3_nt: TGCGCCAGCAGCTTTACTAGCGGGAACTCCTACAATGAGCAGTTCTTC

v_call: TRBV9
clone_size: .
j_call: TRBJ2-5
d_call: .
cdr3_aa: CASSVSGGEETQYF
cdr3_nt: TGTGCCAGCAGCGTAAGCGGAGGCGAAGAGACCCAGTACTTC

v_call: TRBV28
clone_size: .
j_call: TRBJ2-7
d_call: .
cdr3_aa: CASSLHNRVHEQYF
cdr3_nt: TGTGCCAGCAGTTTACACAACAGGGTCCACGAGCAGTACTTC

v_call: TRBV2
clone_size: .
j_call: TRBJ1-1
d_call: .
cdr3_aa: CASIRGTRTEAFF
cdr3_nt: TGTGCCAGCATAAGAGGGACGAGGACTGAAGCTTTCTTT

v_call: TRBV3-1/TRBV3-2
clone_size: .
j_call: TRBJ1-6
d_call: TRBD1
cdr3_aa: CASSQNSRGQGYNSPLHF
cdr3_nt: TGTGCCAGCAGCCAAAACTCTAGAGGACAGGGTTATAATTCACCCCTCCACTTT

v_call: TRBV23-1
clone_size: .
j_call: TRBJ1-1
d_call: TRBD1
cdr3_aa: CASKGTDNTEAFF
cdr3_nt: TGCGCCAGCAAAGGGACAGACAACACTGAAGCTTTCTTT

v_call: TRBV12-3/TRBV12-4
clone_size: .
j_call: TRBJ2-1
d_call: TRBD2
cdr3_aa: CASSFGRGGEQFF
cdr3_nt: TGTGCCAGCAGTTTCGGGAGGGGGGGTGAGCAGTTCTTC

v_call: TRBV11-3
clone_size: few
j_call: TRBJ1-2
d_call: .
cdr3_aa: CASSLQGHLNGYTF
cdr3_nt: TGTGCCAGCAGCTTACAGGGACATCTCAATGGCTACACCTTC

v_call: TRBV5-6
clone_size: .
j_call: TRBJ2-7
d_call: .
cdr3_aa: CASSPLRSYEQYF
cdr3_nt: TGTGCCAGCAGCCCGCTTCGATCCTACGAGCAGTACTTC

v_call: TRBV30
clone_size: .
j_call: TRBJ2-1
d_call: .
cdr3_aa: CAWSVGRTPHVYNEQFF
cdr3_nt: TGTGCCTGGAGTGTAGGTAGGACTCCCCACGTTTACAATGAGCAGTTCTTC

v_call: TRBV4-3
clone_size: many
j_call: TRBJ2-7
d_call: TRBD2
cdr3_aa: CASSQTAASGFIEQYF
cdr3_nt: TGCGCCAGCAGCCAGACAGCGGCTAGCGGGTTCATCGAGCAGTACTTC

v_call: TRBV29-1
clone_size: .
j_call: TRBJ2-3
d_call: TRBD1
cdr3_aa: CSVDGRGRTDTQYF
cdr3_nt: TGCAGCGTTGACGGCAGGGGGCGGACAGATACGCAGTATTTT

v_call: TRBV11-2
clone_size: .
j_call: TRBJ2-2
d_call: .
cdr3_aa: CASSLGHGSTGELFF
cdr3_nt: TGTGCCAGCAGCTTAGGGCACGGGAGCACCGGGGAGCTGTTTTTT

v_call: TRBV3-1/TRBV3-2
clone_size: .
j_call: TRBJ1-2
d_call: .
cdr3_aa: CASSHWGKGQGDGYTF
cdr3_nt: TGTGCCAGCAGCCATTGGGGAAAGGGGCAGGGAGATGGCTACACCTTC

v_call: TRBV6-5
clone_size: .
j_call: TRBJ1-2
d_call: .
cdr3_aa: CASSYSGRNGYTF
cdr3_nt: TGTGCCAGCAGTTACTCCGGGCGGAATGGCTACACCTTC

v_call: TRBV4-2
clone_size: .
j_call: TRBJ2-1
d_call: TRBD2
cdr3_aa: CASSQTLASGSYNEQFF
cdr3_nt: TGTGCCAGCAGCCAGACCTTAGCTAGCGGGAGCTACAATGAGCAGTTCTTC

v_call: TRBV11-2
clone_size: .
j_call: TRBJ2-7
d_call: .
cdr3_aa: CASSLAGWGTSEQYF
cdr3_nt: TGTGCCAGCAGCTTAGCAGGATGGGGGACGAGCGAGCAGTACTTC

v_call: TRBV20-1
clone_size: .
j_call: TRBJ2-5
d_call: .
cdr3_aa: CSARDSYPQYF
cdr3_nt: TGCAGTGCTAGAGATAGTTATCCCCAGTACTTC

v_call: TRBV11-2
clone_size: few
j_call: TRBJ2-1
d_call: TRBD1
cdr3_aa: CASSLEGQKYNEQFF
cdr3_nt: TGTGCCAGCAGCTTAGAGGGACAGAAATACAATGAGCAGTTCTTC

v_call: TRBV7-2
clone_size: .
j_call: TRBJ2-3
d_call: .
cdr3_aa: CASSARWASTDTQYF
cdr3_nt: TGTGCCAGCAGCGCCCGTTGGGCGAGCACAGATACGCAGTATTTT